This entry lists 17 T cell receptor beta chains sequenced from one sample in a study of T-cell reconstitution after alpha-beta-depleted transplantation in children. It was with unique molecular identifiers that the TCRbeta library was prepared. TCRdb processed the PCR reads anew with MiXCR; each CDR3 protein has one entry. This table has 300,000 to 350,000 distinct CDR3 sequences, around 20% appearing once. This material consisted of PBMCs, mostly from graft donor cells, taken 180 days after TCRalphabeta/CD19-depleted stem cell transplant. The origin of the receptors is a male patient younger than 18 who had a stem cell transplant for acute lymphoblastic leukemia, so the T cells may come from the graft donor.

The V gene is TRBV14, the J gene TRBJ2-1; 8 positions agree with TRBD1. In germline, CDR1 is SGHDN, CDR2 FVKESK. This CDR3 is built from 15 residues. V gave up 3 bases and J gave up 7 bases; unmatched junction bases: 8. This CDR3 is CASSQAGGPVNEQFF. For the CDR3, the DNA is TGTGCCAGCAGCCAGGCAGGGGGCCCGGTTAATGAGCAGTTCTTC.

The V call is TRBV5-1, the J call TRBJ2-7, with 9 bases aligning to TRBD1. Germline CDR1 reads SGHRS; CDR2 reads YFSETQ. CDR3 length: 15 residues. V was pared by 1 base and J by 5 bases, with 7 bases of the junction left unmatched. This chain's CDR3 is CASSLPRTGAHEQYF. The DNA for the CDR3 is TGCGCCAGCAGCTTGCCCCGGACAGGGGCCCACGAGCAGTACTTC.

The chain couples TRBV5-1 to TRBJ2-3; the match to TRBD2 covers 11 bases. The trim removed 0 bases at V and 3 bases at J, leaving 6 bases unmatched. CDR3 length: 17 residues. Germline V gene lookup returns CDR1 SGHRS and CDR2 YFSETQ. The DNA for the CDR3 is TGCGCCAGCAGCTTGGGACTAGCGGGAAAGATGACAGATACGCAGTATTTT. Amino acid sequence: CASSLGLAGKMTDTQYF.

CDR3 nucleotide sequence: TGCAGCGTTCAAAGGTTTTCCACAGATACGCAGTATTTT. Encoded protein: CSVQRFSTDTQYF. The chain employs TRBV29-1 and TRBJ2-3; D gene uncertain. CDR1 and CDR2 (germline): SQVTM, ANQGSEA. CDR3 size: 13 residues. V lost 5 bases, J lost 2 bases, and 11 bases lay in between.

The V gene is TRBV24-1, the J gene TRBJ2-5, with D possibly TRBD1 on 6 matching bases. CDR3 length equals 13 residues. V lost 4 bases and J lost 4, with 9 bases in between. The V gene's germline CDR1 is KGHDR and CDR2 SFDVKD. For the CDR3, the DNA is TGTGCCACCAGTGAGGGGGCTCGAGAGACCCAGTACTTC. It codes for CATSEGARETQYF.

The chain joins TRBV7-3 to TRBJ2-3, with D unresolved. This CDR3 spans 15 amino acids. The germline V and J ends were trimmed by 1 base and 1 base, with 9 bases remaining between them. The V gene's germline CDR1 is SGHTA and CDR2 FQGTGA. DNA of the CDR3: TGTGCCAGCAGCTTAAACACCCTAGGCACAGATACGCAGTATTTT. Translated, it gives CASSLNTLGTDTQYF.

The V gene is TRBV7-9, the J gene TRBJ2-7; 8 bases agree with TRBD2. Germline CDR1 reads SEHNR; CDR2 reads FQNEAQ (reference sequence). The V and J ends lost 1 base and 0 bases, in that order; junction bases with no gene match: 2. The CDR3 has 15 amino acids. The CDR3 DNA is TGTGCCAGCAGCTTAGTTAGCGGGGACTCCTACGAGCAGTACTTC. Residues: CASSLVSGDSYEQYF.

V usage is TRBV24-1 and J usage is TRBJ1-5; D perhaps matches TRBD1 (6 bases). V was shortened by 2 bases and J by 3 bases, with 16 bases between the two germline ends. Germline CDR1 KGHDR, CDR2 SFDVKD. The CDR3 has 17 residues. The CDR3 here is CATSDSRGGYDNQPQHF. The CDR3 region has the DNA TGTGCCACCAGTGATTCCAGGGGAGGATATGACAATCAGCCCCAGCATTTT.

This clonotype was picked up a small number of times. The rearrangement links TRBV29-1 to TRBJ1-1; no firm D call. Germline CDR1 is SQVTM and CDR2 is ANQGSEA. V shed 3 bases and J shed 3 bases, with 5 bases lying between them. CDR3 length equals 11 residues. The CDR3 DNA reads TGCAGCGTTGAGTGGGACACTGAAGCTTTCTTT. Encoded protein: CSVEWDTEAFF. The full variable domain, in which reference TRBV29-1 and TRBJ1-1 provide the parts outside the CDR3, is SAVISQKPSRDICQRGTSLTIQCQVDSQVTMMFWYRQQPGQSLTLIATANQGSEATYESGFVIDKFPISRPNLTFSTLTVSNMSPEDSSIYLCSVEWDTEAFFGQGTRLTVV.

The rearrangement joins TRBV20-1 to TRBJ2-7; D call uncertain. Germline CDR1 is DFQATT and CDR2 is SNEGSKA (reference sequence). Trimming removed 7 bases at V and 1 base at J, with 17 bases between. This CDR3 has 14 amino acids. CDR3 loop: CSVSRTGFSYEQYF. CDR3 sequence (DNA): TGCAGTGTATCTAGAACCGGGTTTTCCTACGAGCAGTACTTC.

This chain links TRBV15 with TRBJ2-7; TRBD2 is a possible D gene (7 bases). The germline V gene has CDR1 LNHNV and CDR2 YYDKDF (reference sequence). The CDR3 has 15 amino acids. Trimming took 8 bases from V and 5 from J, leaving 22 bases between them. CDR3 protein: CATGIGGRSPHEQYF. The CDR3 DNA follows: TGTGCCACCGGGATCGGGGGGCGGTCACCGCACGAGCAGTACTTC.

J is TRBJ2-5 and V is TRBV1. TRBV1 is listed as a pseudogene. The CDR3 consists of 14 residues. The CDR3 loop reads CTSSQLSRGETQYF. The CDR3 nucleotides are TGCACCAGCAGCCAACTAAGTAGAGGAGAGACCCAGTACTTC.

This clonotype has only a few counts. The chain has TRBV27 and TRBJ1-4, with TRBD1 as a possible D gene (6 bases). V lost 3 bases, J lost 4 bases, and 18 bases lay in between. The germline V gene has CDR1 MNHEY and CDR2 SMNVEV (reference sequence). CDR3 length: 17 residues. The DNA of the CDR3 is TGTGCCAGCAGTTTGGGGGGGCCCGGGTCTTATAATGAAAAACTGTTTTTT. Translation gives CASSLGGPGSYNEKLFF.

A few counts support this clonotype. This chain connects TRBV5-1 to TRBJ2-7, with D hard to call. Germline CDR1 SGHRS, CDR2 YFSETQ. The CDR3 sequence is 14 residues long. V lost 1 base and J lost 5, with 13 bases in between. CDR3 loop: CASSLRQTRDEQYF. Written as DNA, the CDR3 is TGCGCCAGCAGCTTGAGGCAGACCCGAGACGAGCAGTACTTC.

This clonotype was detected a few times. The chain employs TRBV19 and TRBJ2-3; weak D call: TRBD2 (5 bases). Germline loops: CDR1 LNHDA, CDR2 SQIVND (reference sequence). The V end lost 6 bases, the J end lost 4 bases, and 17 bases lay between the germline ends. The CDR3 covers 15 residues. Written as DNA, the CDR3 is TGTGCCAGTAGCCCGGATCGCGGGCCCGCAGATACGCAGTATTTT. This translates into CASSPDRGPADTQYF.

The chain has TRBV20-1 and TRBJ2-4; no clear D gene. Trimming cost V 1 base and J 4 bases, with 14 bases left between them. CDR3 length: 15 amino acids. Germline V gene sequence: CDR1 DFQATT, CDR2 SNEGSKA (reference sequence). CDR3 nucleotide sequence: TGCAGTGCTAGAGGGGCACCGGCGTCGAAAAACATTCAGTACTTC. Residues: CSARGAPASKNIQYF.

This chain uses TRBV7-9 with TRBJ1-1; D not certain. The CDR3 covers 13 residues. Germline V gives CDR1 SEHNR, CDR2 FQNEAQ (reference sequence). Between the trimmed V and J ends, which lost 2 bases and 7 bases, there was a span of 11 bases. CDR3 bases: TGTGCCAGCAGCTTACTAGGGAGAGTTGAAGCTTTCTTT. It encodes CASSLLGRVEAFF.